This TCR beta chain is from a study of Graves' ophthalmopathy and Graves' hyperthyroidism. General observations from the study: Blood shared most expanded thyroid clonotypes above 0.001 frequency.

This CDR3 is 14 amino acids long. CDR1 and CDR2 from the germline V gene are WSHSY and SAAADI. V lost 0 bases to trimming and J lost 4 bases, with 7 bases between them. This clonotype has ten or more counts. No antigen is known for it. Diagnosis used clinical symptoms, serum thyroxine, TRAb, thyroid ultrasound and orbital computed tomography. The TCR beta CDR3 regions underwent amplification from RNA transcripts. HTBI-primed first-round RT-PCR preceded second-round multiplex PCR. TCRdb redid the calling of the multiplex PCR reads with MiXCR, one entry per CDR3 protein. Counted here are 200,000 to 300,000 distinct CDR3 sequences, about 47% occurring once; the ten biggest clones make up roughly 50%.

The chain is built from TRBV10-2 and TRBJ1-5, with unresolved D. This TCR came from an adult man with Graves' ophthalmopathy. The sequencing sample was made of peripheral blood. CDR3 coding DNA: TGCGCCAGCAGTGAGTCGGAGGGAAATCAGCCCCAGCATTTT. This gives the protein CASSESEGNQPQHF.